This TCR beta chain was documented in a study of graft-versus-host responses after intestinal transplantation. V dropped 3 bases and J dropped 4 bases, with 9 bases sitting between them. Germline V CDR1 and CDR2: SQVTM, ANQGSEA. This CDR3 spans 12 amino acids. Sequencing was performed with immunoSEQ multiplex PCR; in TCRdb, only in-frame clones are kept and a portion is missing. The table shows roughly 73,000 clones, with around 90% occurring only once. As for this clone: What it binds is unknown.

The starting material was unstimulated CD8+ T cells sorted from spleen or lymph node cells, obtained before transplant. This receptor was identified in a human donor who was the organ donor for an intestinal transplant. J is TRBJ1-2 and V is TRBV29-1; possibly TRBD1 for D (5 bases). The CDR3 region has the DNA TGCAGCGTTGATCAGGGTATCTATGGCTACACCTTC. Translating it yields CSVDQGIYGYTF.